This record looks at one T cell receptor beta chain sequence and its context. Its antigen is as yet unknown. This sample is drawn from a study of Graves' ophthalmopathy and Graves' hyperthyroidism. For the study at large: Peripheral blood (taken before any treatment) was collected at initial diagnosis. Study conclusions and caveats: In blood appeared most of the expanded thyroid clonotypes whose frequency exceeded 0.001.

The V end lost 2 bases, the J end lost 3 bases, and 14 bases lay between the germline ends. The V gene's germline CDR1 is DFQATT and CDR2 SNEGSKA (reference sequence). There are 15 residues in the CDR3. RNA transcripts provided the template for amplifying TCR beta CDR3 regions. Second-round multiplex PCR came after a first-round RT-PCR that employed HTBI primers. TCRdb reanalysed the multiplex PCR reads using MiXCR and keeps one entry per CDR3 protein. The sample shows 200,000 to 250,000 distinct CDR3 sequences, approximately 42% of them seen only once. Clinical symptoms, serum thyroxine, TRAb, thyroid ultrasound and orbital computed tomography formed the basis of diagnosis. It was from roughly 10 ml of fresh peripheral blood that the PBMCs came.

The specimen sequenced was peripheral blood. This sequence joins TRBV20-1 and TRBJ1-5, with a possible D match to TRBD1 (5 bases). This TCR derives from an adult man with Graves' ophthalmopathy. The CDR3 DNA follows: TGCAGTGCTAGACCCCCGCAGGGCCTCAATCAGCCCCAGCATTTT. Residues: CSARPPQGLNQPQHF.